This T cell receptor beta chain was identified during a study of cytomegalovirus exposure and HLA in healthy donors. Researchers ran the PCR with 60 Vbeta and 13 Jbeta primers. Generated by immunoSEQ multiplex PCR, the TCRdb table keeps only in-frame clones and is missing some. The sample consists of about 200,000 clones, approximately 83% of them appearing once. For this clone: Its antigen is as yet unknown.

The study's findings and limits: Reportedly, cytomegalovirus status was diagnosed with high sensitivity and specificity. TCR beta V- and J-gene trimming was later associated with a missense DCLRE1C variant. Versus the roughly 670-donor mean, an Asian-associated ancestry cluster reportedly showed fewer N-insertions in a later analysis.

This receptor was identified in a boy younger than 10 in good health and CMV-seronegative. Specimen: PBMCs.

CDR3 in amino acids: CAGGDGRGADQPQHF. CDR3 nucleotides: TGTGCCGGGGGTGATGGCAGGGGAGCAGATCAGCCCCAGCATTTT. The chain is built from TRBV6-6 and TRBJ1-5; TRBD1 might be the D (6 bases). V lost 11 bases and J lost 5, with 22 bases in between. Germline loops: CDR1 MNHNY, CDR2 SVGAGI (reference sequence). CDR3 size: 15 residues.